This is a list of T cell receptor beta chains from one sample in a study of T cell clusters in autoimmune cytopenias. TCRdb reanalyzed the multiplex PCR reads and collapses them to one entry per CDR3 protein, without DNA. In all, the sample yields a few thousand distinct CDR3 sequences. Another study also made use of these data, one on T cell repertoires in aging, cancer and after chemotherapy.

Specimen: peripheral blood. These receptors all come from a human donor in good health. Both conserved end residues are part of each CDR3. Expanded clones get a size class; other rows say once, few or many, or leave the size out.

TRBJ2-5 TRBV6-2/TRBV6-3 NA CASSLSGEGRQTQYF
TRBJ2-5 TRBV6-2/TRBV6-3 medium-sized CASSSDRGLRETQYF
TRBJ1-5 TRBV6-2/TRBV6-3 NA CASSYVARGQPQHF
TRBJ2-4 TRBV6-1 NA CASREDTLAKNIQYF
TRBJ1-1 TRBV7-2 NA CASSLGRGLYTEAFF
TRBJ2-2 TRBV14 NA CASRARVANTGELFF
TRBJ1-1 TRBV6-5 medium-sized CASSYGERVTEAFF
TRBJ1-2 TRBV6-5 NA CAISDPVAGNGYTF
TRBJ1-5 TRBV6-5 NA CASSYEGSQPQHF
TRBJ2-5 TRBV12-3/TRBV12-4 NA CASSYGAGTVGETQYF
TRBJ1-2 TRBV12-3/TRBV12-4 NA CASSLRQGAGLYGYTF
TRBJ1-4 TRBV6-2/TRBV6-3 NA CASRRDATNEKLFF
TRBJ2-1 TRBV5-1 NA CASSLGTGYNEQFF
TRBJ1-2 TRBV29-1 medium-sized CSVEVQGGYGYTF
TRBJ2-7 TRBV19 medium-sized CASSSRTGVSYEQYF
TRBJ2-5 TRBV6-2/TRBV6-3 medium-sized CASKYGTGRETQYF
TRBJ2-2 TRBV27 NA CASSRTGGITGELFF
TRBJ2-3 TRBV5-4 medium-sized CASSSYTDTQYF
TRBJ1-1 TRBV12-3/TRBV12-4 NA CASSLSGGSTEAFF
TRBJ2-3 TRBV30 NA CASNLQGTDTQYF
TRBJ1-1 TRBV6-5 NA CASSAPLSPTEAFF
TRBJ1-2 TRBV18 medium-sized CASSPQGIDGYTF
TRBJ2-1 TRBV7-2 NA CASSSVGNEQFF
TRBJ2-1 TRBV7-2 NA CASSPVGGLRYNEQFF
TRBJ2-3 TRBV12-3/TRBV12-4 medium-sized CASSRTGEGTDTQYF
TRBJ2-1 TRBV5-1 NA CASSLGPGNVNEQFF
TRBJ1-5 TRBV6-5 NA CASGTGSNQPQHF
TRBJ1-3 TRBV18 NA CASSPTSGANTIYF
TRBJ2-3 TRBV6-6 NA CASSYRGRFTDTQYF
TRBJ2-1 TRBV5-1 NA CASSLFAGGSYNEQFF
TRBJ1-4 TRBV7-2 NA CASSLVQGLEKLFF
TRBJ2-3 TRBV6-5 medium-sized CASSSWAGGGVGDTQYF
TRBJ1-5 TRBV6-2/TRBV6-3 NA CASSYSRTGDDSNQPQHF
TRBJ1-2 TRBV6-6 NA CASVGTPYGYTF
TRBJ1-1 TRBV6-2/TRBV6-3 NA CASRATVTEAFF
TRBJ2-6 TRBV19 medium-sized CASSILLTGANVLTF
TRBJ2-2 TRBV10-2 NA CASRGTSHQLNTGELFF
TRBJ2-1 TRBV6-1 NA CASRTSGSTEQFF
TRBJ1-6 TRBV5-5 medium-sized CASSLGPSSGSPLHF
TRBJ2-5 TRBV6-1 NA CASTGQGRFWEETQYF
TRBJ1-5 TRBV30 NA CAWSGGSNQPQHF
TRBJ2-3 TRBV7-9 NA CASSPHGGDTQYF
TRBJ2-3 TRBV7-6 NA CASSPRRADTQYF
TRBJ1-2 TRBV4-2 NA CASSHTGQSLNYGYTF
TRBJ1-1 TRBV27 NA CASTPIGGWTEAFF
TRBJ2-6 TRBV5-1 NA CASSLARRSGANVLTF